This T cell receptor beta chain derives from a study of blood T cell repertoires in COVID-19 (dated by TCRdb to between 2020 and 2021). About the study as a whole: The collaborator samples originated in the United States, Italy and Spain and spanned the acute and convalescent phases of COVID-19. The repertoires were released in a freely available public database meant as a resource for research on the immune response to SARS-CoV-2. The prospective study material was composed of cDNA or gDNA derived from T cells, B-cell-depleted T cells, or PBMCs. The sample metadata nearly always contained a de-identified subject ID, COVID-19 status, age in years and sex. HLA class I and class II types, where available, came from metadata supplied by the sample provider rather than from assay-based typing. Subjects who had been exposed to COVID-19, were actively infected with it, or had recovered from it provided the deeply sampled blood TCRbeta repertoires that made up the dataset. Samples came from the ongoing ImmuneRACE study (first 160 participants) plus 1,254 subjects from 6 global collaborators.

As regards this clone: Its antigen is currently not known. Base qualities are not recorded, but no much larger clone differs from it by a single base.

TCRbeta CDR3 regions were amplified from genomic DNA by means of the immunoSEQ Assay, a bias-controlled multiplex PCR. As for how the authors treated the data: Nucleated cell counts per sample were estimated from amplification of reference gene primers within the assay. To quantify the absolute abundance of each unique TCRbeta CDR3 rearrangement, sequence reads were collapsed and filtered. Productive Simpson clonality was computed per sample as the square root of Simpson's diversity index over productive rearrangements. Entries here come from immuneACCESS through TCRdb and include only in-frame sequences with V and J called. Some clones fail to appear in such tables; in the studies checked, an unresolved V gene covers under half of the shortfall, and the cause of the remainder is unknown. V and J calls and clone size are as listed in that table; D and trimming were resolved from the DNA. This sample holds roughly 400,000 clones; around 87% were observed only once. Together, the top ten hold roughly 2.1% of the sample.

At one collaborating source in Seattle, patients were enrolled during active infection and were followed longitudinally through the course of disease. Whole blood was collected in K2EDTA tubes by collaborating institutions according to the institutions' own protocols. Collaborator samples were shipped for TCRbeta analysis as frozen whole blood, isolated PBMCs, or DNA extracted from either sample type. Overall results and qualifications from the work: How much clinical and demographic metadata was included differed by source and by participant, and the metadata was provided uncurated.

Trimming removed 4 bases from V and 1 base from J; the gene matches leave 10 bases unexplained. Per the germline V gene, SGHVS is the CDR1 and FNYEAQ is the CDR2. From cysteine to phenylalanine, the CDR3 is 17 amino acids long. Only the CDR3 region is kept as DNA, spanning 51 bases read in frame from base 1. Recombination linked TRBV7-6 to TRBJ1-5; TRBD1 matches 7 bases in the middle. The receptor was isolated from a woman aged 60-70 years with COVID-19, enrolled during active disease. The sample consisted of peripheral blood. The DNA sequence is TGTGCCAGCAGCTCAAAGCAGGGCAGGGGGAGCAATCAGCCCCAGCATTTT. This yields the protein CASSSKQGRGSNQPQHF.